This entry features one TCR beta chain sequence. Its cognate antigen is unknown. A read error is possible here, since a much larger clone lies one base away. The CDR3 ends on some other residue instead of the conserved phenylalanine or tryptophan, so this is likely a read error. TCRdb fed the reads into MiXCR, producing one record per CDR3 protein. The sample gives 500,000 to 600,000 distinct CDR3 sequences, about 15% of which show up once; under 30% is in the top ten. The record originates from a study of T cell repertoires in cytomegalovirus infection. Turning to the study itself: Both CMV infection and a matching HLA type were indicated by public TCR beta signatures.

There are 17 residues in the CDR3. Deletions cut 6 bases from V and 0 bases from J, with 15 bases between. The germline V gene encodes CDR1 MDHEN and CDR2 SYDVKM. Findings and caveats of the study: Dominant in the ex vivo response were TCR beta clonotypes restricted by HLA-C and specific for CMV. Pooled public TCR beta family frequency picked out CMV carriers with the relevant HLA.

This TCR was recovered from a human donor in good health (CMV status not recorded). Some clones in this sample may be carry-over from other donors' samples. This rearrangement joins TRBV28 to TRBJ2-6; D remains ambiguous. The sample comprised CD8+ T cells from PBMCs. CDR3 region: CASSFFPPGSGANVLTL. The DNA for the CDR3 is TGTGCCAGCAGCTTTTTCCCTCCCGGCTCTGGGGCCAACGTCCTGACTTTA.